The sequence of this T cell receptor (beta chain) was determined in a study of shared clonotypes between healthy human individuals. The study, taken as a whole, reports: Larger estimated richness was generally recorded for naive subsets relative to memory subsets.

Points on this clone: Its antigen is currently unknown.

Assay: immunoSEQ multiplex PCR; the TCRdb copy retains only in-frame clones and omits some. The sample lists 190,000 or so clones; approximately 60% were seen once. CDR3 length equals 15 residues. V shed 5 bases and J shed 6 bases, with 17 bases lying between them. Germline V CDR1 and CDR2: MNHEY, SVGAGI. The chain employs TRBV6-5 and TRBJ2-1; either TRBD1 or TRBD2 may supply D (5 bases each). The sequencing sample was made of memory CD4+ T cells sorted from blood. Sample subset: CD45RA-negative fraction. The TCR sequence derives from a man aged 30 to 45 in good health. As DNA, the CDR3 is TGTGCCAGCAGTACAAGGCCAGGGAGAGGCAATGAGCAGTTCTTC. Amino acid sequence: CASSTRPGRGNEQFF.